The entry below gives a single T cell receptor (beta chain) sequence along with its context. The record originates from a study of blood T cell repertoires in COVID-19. Across 20 to 25 US areas, participants ranged in age from roughly 18 to 95 years. Assignment of participants to cohorts was predicated upon participant-reported clinical history. Participants in the exposed group had met a COVID-19 case in the 2 weeks before joining the study. Original methodology: Reference gene primer amplification gave estimated nucleated cell counts. Libraries were prepared by immunoSEQ multiplex PCR; TCRdb keeps only in-frame clonotypes and omits some of them. That table supplies the V and J calls and clone size; D and trimming were determined from the DNA. The sample includes 350,000 to 450,000 clones, over 75% of them seen just once. The CDR3 has 12 amino acids. CDR1 is MDHEN and CDR2 is SYDVKM in the germline V gene. The V and J ends lost 3 bases and 4 bases respectively, with 6 bases between them.

This chain connects TRBV28 to TRBJ1-2; D remains unclear. The sequence was collected from a woman aged 18-29 years who had been exposed to COVID-19. Sample: PBMCs or T cells enriched from blood (not recorded which). The CDR3 DNA follows: TGTGCCAGCAGTTTTGTCAGCTATGGCTACACCTTC. This gives the protein CASSFVSYGYTF.